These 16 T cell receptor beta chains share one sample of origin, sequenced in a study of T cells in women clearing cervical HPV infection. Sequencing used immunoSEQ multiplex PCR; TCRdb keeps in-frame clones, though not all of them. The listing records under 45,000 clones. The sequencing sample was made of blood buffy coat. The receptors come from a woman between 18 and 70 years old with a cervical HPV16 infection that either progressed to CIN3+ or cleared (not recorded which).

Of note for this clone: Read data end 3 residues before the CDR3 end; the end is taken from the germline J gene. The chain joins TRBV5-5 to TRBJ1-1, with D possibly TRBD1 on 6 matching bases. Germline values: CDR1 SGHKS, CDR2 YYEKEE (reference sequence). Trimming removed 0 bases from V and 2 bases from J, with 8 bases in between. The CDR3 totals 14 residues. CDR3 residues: CASSLDRANTEAFF. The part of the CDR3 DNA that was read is TGTGCCAGCAGCTTGGACAGGGCCAACACTGAA.

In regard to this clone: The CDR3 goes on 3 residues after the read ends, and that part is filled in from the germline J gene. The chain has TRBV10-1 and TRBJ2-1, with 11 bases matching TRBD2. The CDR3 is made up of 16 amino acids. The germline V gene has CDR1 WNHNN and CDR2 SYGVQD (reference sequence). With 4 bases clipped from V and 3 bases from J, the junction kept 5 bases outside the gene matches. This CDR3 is CASSATSGRGYNEQFF. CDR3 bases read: TGCGCCAGCAGTGCCACTAGCGGGAGAGGCTACAATGAG.

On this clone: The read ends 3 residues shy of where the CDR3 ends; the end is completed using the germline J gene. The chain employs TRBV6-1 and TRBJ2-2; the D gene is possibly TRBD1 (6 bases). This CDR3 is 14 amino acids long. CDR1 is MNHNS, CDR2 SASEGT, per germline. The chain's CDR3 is CASSGWTANSPLFF. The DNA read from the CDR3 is TGTGCCAGCAGTGGATGGACAGCCAATTCACCG.

The CDR3 spells CASSLILAGDTYTF. The CDR3 DNA, read in part, is TGCGCCAGCAGCTTGATTCTAGCGGGAGATACC. This chain joins TRBV5-1 and TRBJ1-2; no firm D call. Sequencing ends 3 residues short of the CDR3 end; the germline J gene provides the rest. Germline values: CDR1 SGHRS, CDR2 YFSETQ. There are 14 residues in the CDR3.

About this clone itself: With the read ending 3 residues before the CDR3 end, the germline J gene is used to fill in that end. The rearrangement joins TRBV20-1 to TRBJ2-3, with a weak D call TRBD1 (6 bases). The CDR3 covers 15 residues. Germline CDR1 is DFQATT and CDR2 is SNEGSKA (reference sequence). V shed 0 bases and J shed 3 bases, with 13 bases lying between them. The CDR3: CSARDQGTGTDTQYF. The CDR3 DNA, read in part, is TGCAGTGCTAGAGATCAGGGGACGGGGACAGATACG.

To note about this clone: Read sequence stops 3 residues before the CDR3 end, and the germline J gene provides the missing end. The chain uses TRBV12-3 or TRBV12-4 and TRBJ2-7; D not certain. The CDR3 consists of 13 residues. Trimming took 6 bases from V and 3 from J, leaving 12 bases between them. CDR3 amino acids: CASSPSLFYEQYF. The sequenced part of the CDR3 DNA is TGTGCCAGCAGCCCTTCACTATTCTACGAG.

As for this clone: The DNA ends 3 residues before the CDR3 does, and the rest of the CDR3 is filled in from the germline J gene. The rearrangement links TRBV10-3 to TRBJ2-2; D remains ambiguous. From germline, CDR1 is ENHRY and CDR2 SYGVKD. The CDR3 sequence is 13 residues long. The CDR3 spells CAISESRSPPLFF. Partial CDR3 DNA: TGTGCCATCAGTGAGTCGCGGTCACCACCG.

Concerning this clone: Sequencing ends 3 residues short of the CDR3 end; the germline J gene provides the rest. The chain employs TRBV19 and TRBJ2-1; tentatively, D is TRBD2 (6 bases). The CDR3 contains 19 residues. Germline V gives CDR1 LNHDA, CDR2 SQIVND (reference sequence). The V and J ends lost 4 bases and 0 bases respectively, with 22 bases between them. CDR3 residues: CASSKGAGNPLSSYNEQFF. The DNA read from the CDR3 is TGTGCCAGTAGTAAAGGAGCGGGTAACCCTTTGAGCTCCTACAATGAG.

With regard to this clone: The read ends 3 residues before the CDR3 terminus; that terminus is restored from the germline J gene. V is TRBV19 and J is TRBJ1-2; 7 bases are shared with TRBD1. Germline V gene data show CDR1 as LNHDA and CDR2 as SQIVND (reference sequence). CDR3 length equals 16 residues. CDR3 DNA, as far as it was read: TGTGCCAGTAGTATACTTTCCCAGGGGGGCACAGATACC. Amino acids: CASSILSQGGTDT. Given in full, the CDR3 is CASSILSQGGTDTYTF.

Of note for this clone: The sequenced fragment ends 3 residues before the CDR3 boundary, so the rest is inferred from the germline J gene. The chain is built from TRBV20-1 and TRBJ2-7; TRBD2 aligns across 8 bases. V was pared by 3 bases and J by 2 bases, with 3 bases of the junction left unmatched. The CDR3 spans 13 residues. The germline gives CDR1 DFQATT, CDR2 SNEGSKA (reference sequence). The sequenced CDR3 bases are TGCAGTGCTAGGGGGACTAGAGCCTACGAG. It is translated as CSARGTRAYE. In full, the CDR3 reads CSARGTRAYEQYF.

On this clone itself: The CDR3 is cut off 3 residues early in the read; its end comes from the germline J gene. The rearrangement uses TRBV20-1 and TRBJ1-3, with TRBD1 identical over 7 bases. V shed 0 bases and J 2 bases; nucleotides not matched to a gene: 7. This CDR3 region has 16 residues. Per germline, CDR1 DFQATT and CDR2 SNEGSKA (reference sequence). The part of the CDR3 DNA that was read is TGCAGTGCTAGAGATTACGAGGGGGCGGCTGGAAACACC. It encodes CSARDYEGAAGNT. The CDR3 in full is CSARDYEGAAGNTIYF.

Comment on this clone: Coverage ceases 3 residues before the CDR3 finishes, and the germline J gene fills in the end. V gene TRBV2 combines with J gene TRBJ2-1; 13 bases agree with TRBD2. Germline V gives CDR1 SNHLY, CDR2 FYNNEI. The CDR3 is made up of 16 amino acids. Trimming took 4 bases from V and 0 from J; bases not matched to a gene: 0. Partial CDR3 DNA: TGTGCCAGCAGTGGGACTAGCGGGAGCTCCTACAATGAG. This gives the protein CASSGTSGSSYNE. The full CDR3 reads CASSGTSGSSYNEQFF.

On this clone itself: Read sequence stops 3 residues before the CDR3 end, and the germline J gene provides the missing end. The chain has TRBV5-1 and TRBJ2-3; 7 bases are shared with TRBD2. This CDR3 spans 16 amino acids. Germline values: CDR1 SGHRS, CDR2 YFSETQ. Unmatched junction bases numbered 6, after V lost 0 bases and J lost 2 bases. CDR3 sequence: CASSLALAGPTDTQYF. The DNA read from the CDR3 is TGCGCCAGCAGCTTGGCCTTAGCGGGCCCCACAGATACG.

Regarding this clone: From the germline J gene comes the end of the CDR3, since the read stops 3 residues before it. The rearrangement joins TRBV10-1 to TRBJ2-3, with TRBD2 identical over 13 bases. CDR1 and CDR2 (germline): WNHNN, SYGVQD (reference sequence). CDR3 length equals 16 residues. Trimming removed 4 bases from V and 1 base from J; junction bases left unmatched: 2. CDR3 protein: CASSGTSGRGTDTQYF. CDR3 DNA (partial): TGCGCCAGCAGTGGGACTAGCGGGAGAGGCACAGATACG.

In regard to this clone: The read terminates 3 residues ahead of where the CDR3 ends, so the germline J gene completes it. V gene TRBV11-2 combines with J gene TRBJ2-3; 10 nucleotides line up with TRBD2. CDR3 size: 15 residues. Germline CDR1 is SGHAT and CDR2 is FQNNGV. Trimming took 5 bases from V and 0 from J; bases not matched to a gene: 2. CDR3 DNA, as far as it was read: TGTGCCAGCAGCACTAGCGGGGCTAGCACAGATACG. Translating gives CASSTSGASTDT. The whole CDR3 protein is CASSTSGASTDTQYF.

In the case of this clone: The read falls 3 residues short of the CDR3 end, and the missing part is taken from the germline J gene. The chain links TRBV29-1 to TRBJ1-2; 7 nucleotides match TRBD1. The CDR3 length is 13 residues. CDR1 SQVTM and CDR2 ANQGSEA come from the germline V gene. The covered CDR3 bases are TGCAGCGTTGCCCTGGACAGGAGGGCGGGC. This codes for CSVALDRRAG. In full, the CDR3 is CSVALDRRAGYTF.